One sample yielded the 22 T cell receptor beta chains listed below, sequenced in a study of sequential checkpoint blockade in melanoma. Measured with immunoSEQ multiplex PCR; TCRdb has only the in-frame clones, and not every one. The sample yields several thousand clones, 64% seen once. Specified treatment: randomized to nivolumab then ipilimumab (arm A) or the reverse (arm B). The input for sequencing was CD8+ T cells sorted from blood (inferred from file names), taken from a patient given nivolumab and ipilimumab in sequence. These receptors came from a human patient with melanoma. Some clones in this sample may be carry-over from other donors' samples.

Details on this clone: A read error is the likely source, as a far larger clone sits one nucleotide away. V is TRBV5-1 and J is TRBJ2-7; TRBD2 is a possible D gene (6 bases). CDR3 length: 15 amino acids. Germline V gives CDR1 SGHRS, CDR2 YFSETQ. V was trimmed by 2 bases and J by 3 bases, leaving 15 bases between them. In DNA, the CDR3 is TGCGCCAGCAGCTTTCGGGACTGGGGGGACTACGAGCAGTACTTC. The encoded protein is CASSFRDWGDYEQYF.

Concerning this clone: A far larger clone differs by one base, so this is likely a read error. This same CDR3 is encoded by further DNA sequences in the sample. The V gene is TRBV4-1, the J gene TRBJ1-2; no firm D call. The CDR3 spans 14 residues. CDR1 MGHRA and CDR2 YSYEKL come from the germline V gene. V lost 1 base and J 7 bases, leaving 13 bases between the germline ends. The CDR3 reads CASSQGLEGFGYTF. CDR3 bases: TGCGCCAGCAGCCAAGGGTTGGAGGGTTTTGGCTACACCTTC.

The V call is TRBV7-2, the J call TRBJ2-7; the D gene is possibly TRBD1 (6 bases). The CDR3 length is 15 residues. Germline CDR1 and CDR2: SGHTA and FQGNSA. The V end lost 0 bases, the J end lost 5 bases, and 14 bases lay between the germline ends. The chain's CDR3 is CASSLAGRGHDEQYF. Here the CDR3 DNA reads TGTGCCAGCAGCTTAGCCGGCAGGGGTCACGACGAGCAGTACTTC.

V usage is TRBV11-2 and J usage is TRBJ2-7; possibly TRBD1 for D (6 bases). This CDR3 is built from 15 residues. Germline V gene data show CDR1 as SGHAT and CDR2 as FQNNGV. Trimming stripped 4 bases from V and 2 bases from J, with 15 bases between. CDR3 region: CASSSDRPDAYEQYF. Here the CDR3 DNA reads TGTGCCAGCAGCTCTGACAGGCCCGATGCCTACGAGCAGTACTTC. Supplemented by reference TRBV11-2 and TRBJ2-7, the full variable domain reads EAGVAQSPRYKIIEKRQSVAFWCNPISGHATLYWYQQILGQGPKLLIQFQNNGVVDDSQLPKDRFSAERLKGVDSTLKIQPAKLEDSAVYLCASSSDRPDAYEQYFGPGTRLTVT.

The gene calls are TRBV7-9 and TRBJ1-1; D remains unclear. In germline, CDR1 is SEHNR, CDR2 FQNEAQ (reference sequence). This CDR3 region has 14 residues. V dropped 5 bases and J dropped 4 bases, with 14 bases sitting between them. CDR3 region: CASSTSVPGTEAFF. The CDR3 DNA reads TGTGCCAGCAGCACCTCAGTACCGGGCACTGAAGCTTTCTTT.

The CDR3 protein is CASSPRTGLTYEQYF. The CDR3 DNA reads as TGTGCCAGCAGCCCCCGGACAGGCCTAACCTACGAGCAGTACTTC. The chain has TRBV11-3 and TRBJ2-7, with TRBD1 matching 7 bases. Trimming removed 5 bases from V and 2 bases from J; junction bases left unmatched: 9. The CDR3 spans 15 residues. Germline V gene sequence: CDR1 SGHNT, CDR2 YENEEA.

This clone turned up a few times. This chain joins TRBV5-4 and TRBJ2-7, with a possible D match to TRBD2 (6 bases). V lost 5 bases to trimming and J lost 2 bases, with 20 bases between them. The germline gives CDR1 SGHNT, CDR2 YYREEE (reference sequence). This CDR3 is built from 16 residues. This CDR3 reads CASSALMGGATYEQYF. Written as DNA, the CDR3 is TGTGCCAGCAGTGCCCTGATGGGGGGAGCTACCTACGAGCAGTACTTC.

The CDR3 nucleotides read TGTGCCAGCAGTTTATGGGGGGAAGGGGCCAACGTCCTGACTTTC. It yields the protein CASSLWGEGANVLTF. The chain employs TRBV7-9 and TRBJ2-6, with a weak D call TRBD2 (6 bases). The CDR3 is 15 amino acids. Deletions cut 6 bases from V and 4 bases from J, with 13 bases between. Germline lookup yields CDR1 SEHNR and CDR2 FQNEAQ (reference sequence).

The V call is TRBV6-1, the J call TRBJ1-2; D possibly corresponds to TRBD1 (5 bases). Germline V gene sequence: CDR1 MNHNS, CDR2 SASEGT. CDR3 length equals 16 residues. The V gene lost 2 bases and the J gene lost 4 bases, with 17 bases spanning the gap. The CDR3 DNA follows: TGTGCCAGCAGTGAAATCCGCGGGGACTTAGGCTATGGCTACACCTTC. This gives the protein CASSEIRGDLGYGYTF.

V gene TRBV28 combines with J gene TRBJ2-7; 11 nucleotides line up with TRBD1. This CDR3 comprises 16 residues. V lost 4 bases, J lost 6 bases, and 11 bases stayed unmatched. The germline gives CDR1 MDHEN, CDR2 SYDVKM. In DNA, the CDR3 is TGTGCCAGCAGTTCGGACAGGGGGCGTTTAAATGGCGAGCAGTACTTC. Amino acids: CASSSDRGRLNGEQYF. The whole variable domain, filled in from reference TRBV28 and TRBJ2-7, reads DVKVTQSSRYLVKRTGEKVFLECVQDMDHENMFWYRQDPGLGLRLIYFSYDVKMKEKGDIPEGYSVSREKKERFSLILESASTNQTSMYLCASSSDRGRLNGEQYFGPGTRLTVT.

The chain couples TRBV6-1 to TRBJ2-2; D gene uncertain. V gave up 1 base and J gave up 1 base, with 7 bases separating them. CDR1 MNHNS and CDR2 SASEGT come from the germline V gene. This CDR3 has 15 residues. The CDR3 nucleotides read TGTGCCAGCAGTGAAGACTACCTGAACACCGGGGAGCTGTTTTTT. It specifies CASSEDYLNTGELFF.

This clone has just a few counts. The gene calls are TRBV6-6 and TRBJ2-7, with 8 bases aligning to TRBD1. CDR1 and CDR2 from the germline V gene are MNHNY and SVGAGI (reference sequence). Trimming at V came to 9 bases and at J to 3 bases, leaving 4 bases not matched to a gene. This CDR3 has 12 residues. The CDR3 coding sequence is TGTGCCAGTCTACAGGGGGACTACGAGCAGTACTTC. Translated: CASLQGDYEQYF.

This chain uses TRBV28 with TRBJ2-7, with 8 positions matching TRBD1. Germline CDR1 MDHEN, CDR2 SYDVKM. V shed 7 bases and J 5 bases; nucleotides not matched to a gene: 13. The CDR3 contains 15 residues. The CDR3 sequence: CASMTRQGFADEQYF. For the CDR3, the DNA is TGTGCCAGCATGACTAGACAGGGGTTTGCCGACGAGCAGTACTTC.

The rearrangement links TRBV4-1 to TRBJ2-7; D is possibly TRBD1 (6 bases). The V gene lost 1 base and the J gene lost 0 bases, with 16 bases spanning the gap. The V gene's germline CDR1 is MGHRA and CDR2 YSYEKL. The CDR3 has 17 residues. In DNA form, the CDR3 reads TGCGCCAGCAGCCAAGCCCCCACGGACAGAAGCTCCTACGAGCAGTACTTC. It yields the protein CASSQAPTDRSSYEQYF.

This clone was seen only a few times. V gene TRBV19 combines with J gene TRBJ2-7, with a tentative D call TRBD1 (5 bases). The CDR3 is 15 residues long. The V gene lost 4 bases and the J gene lost 1 base, with 14 bases spanning the gap. Looked up from germline, CDR1 is LNHDA and CDR2 is SQIVND (reference sequence). The CDR3 loop reads CASSKFRDRSYEQYF. DNA of the CDR3: TGTGCCAGTAGTAAATTCAGGGATAGATCCTACGAGCAGTACTTC.

This chain joins TRBV9 and TRBJ2-5, with TRBD2 matching over 8 bases. Trimming at V came to 0 bases and at J to 5 bases, leaving 6 bases not matched to a gene. The germline CDR1 and CDR2 sequences are SGDLS and YYNGEE. The CDR3 consists of 15 residues. This CDR3 reads CASSVAGGVGETQYF. DNA of the CDR3: TGTGCCAGCAGCGTAGCCGGGGGGGTTGGCGAGACCCAGTACTTC.

CDR3 region: CASSQGGRGNEKLFF. The CDR3 DNA follows: TGCGCCAGCAGCCAAGGGGGCAGGGGGAATGAAAAACTGTTTTTT. The V and J genes are TRBV4-3 and TRBJ1-4, with 7 bases that match TRBD1. V trimming: 1 base; J trimming: 5 bases; junction bases outside the gene matches: 4. This CDR3 region has 15 residues. Germline V gene data show CDR1 as LGHNA and CDR2 as YSLEER.

This sequence joins TRBV2 and TRBJ1-4; D is perhaps TRBD1 (6 bases). Trimming pared 7 bases from V and 7 bases from J, leaving 16 bases between. CDR1 is SNHLY, CDR2 FYNNEI, per germline. The CDR3 runs to 14 residues. In DNA, the CDR3 is TGTGCCAGCAAGTCAAGGGGGAGGGGTGAAAAACTGTTTTTT. This sequence encodes CASKSRGRGEKLFF. The entire variable domain, with the rest obtained from reference TRBV2 and TRBJ1-4, is as follows: EPEVTQTPSHQVTQMGQEVILRCVPISNHLYFYWYRQILGQKVEFLVSFYNNEISEKSEIFDDQFSVERPDGSNFTLKIRSTKLEDSAMYFCASKSRGRGEKLFFGSGTQLSVL.

The chain couples TRBV28 to TRBJ1-5, with 12 bases matching TRBD1. Germline V gene sequence: CDR1 MDHEN, CDR2 SYDVKM. V lost 2 bases to trimming and J lost 2 bases; unmatched junction nucleotides: 7. The CDR3 runs to 18 residues. This CDR3 reads CASSLRDRGLVGNQPQHF. DNA of the CDR3: TGTGCCAGCAGTTTAAGGGACAGGGGGCTTGTAGGCAATCAGCCCCAGCATTTT.

This chain connects TRBV7-2 to TRBJ2-7; 9 nucleotides agree with TRBD2. The CDR3 extends over 16 amino acids. CDR1 and CDR2 from the germline V gene are SGHTA and FQGNSA. Unmatched junction bases numbered 6, after V lost 1 base and J lost 2 bases. CDR3 sequence: CASSLVRASGAYEQYF. Written as DNA, the CDR3 is TGTGCCAGCAGCTTAGTTCGGGCTAGCGGGGCCTACGAGCAGTACTTC.

The J gene is TRBJ1-3, the V gene TRBV4-3; TRBD1 matches at 9 bases. Losses at the gene ends were 0 bases for V and 2 bases for J; bases not matched to a gene: 2. There are 16 residues in the CDR3. Germline values: CDR1 LGHNA, CDR2 YSLEER. In DNA form, the CDR3 reads TGCGCCAGCAGCCAAGATAGGACAGGGGCTGGAAACACCATATATTTT. Translated, it gives CASSQDRTGAGNTIYF.

The rearrangement joins TRBV4-2 to TRBJ1-2; 7 nucleotides align to TRBD1. V was clipped by 4 bases and J by 8 bases; unmatched bases: 13. Germline lookup yields CDR1 LGHNA and CDR2 YNFKEQ. The CDR3 is made up of 15 amino acids. CDR3 sequence reads: CASSPLVGGLGGYTF. The CDR3 nucleotides are TGTGCCAGCAGCCCCCTGGTAGGGGGCCTAGGAGGCTACACCTTC.